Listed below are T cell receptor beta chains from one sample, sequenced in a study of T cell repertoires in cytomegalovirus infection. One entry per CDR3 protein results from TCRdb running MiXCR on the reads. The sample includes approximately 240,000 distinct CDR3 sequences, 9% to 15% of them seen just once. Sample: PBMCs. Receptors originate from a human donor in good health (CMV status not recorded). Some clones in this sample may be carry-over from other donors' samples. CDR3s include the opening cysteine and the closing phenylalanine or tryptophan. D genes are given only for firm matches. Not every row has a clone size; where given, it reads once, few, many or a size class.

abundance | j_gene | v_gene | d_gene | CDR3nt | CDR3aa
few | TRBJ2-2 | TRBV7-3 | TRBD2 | TGTGCCAGCAGCTTTACTAGCGGGAGGGACACCGGGGAGCTGTTTTTT | CASSFTSGRDTGELFF
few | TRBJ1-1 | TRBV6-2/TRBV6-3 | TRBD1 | TGTGCCAGCCGCCGCGGAGCGGACAGGGCGTATAGCACTGAAGCTTTCTTT | CASRRGADRAYSTEAFF
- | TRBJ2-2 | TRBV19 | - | TGTGCCAGTAATGCCCTTGGGGTCGGGGAGCTGTTTTTT | CASNALGVGELFF
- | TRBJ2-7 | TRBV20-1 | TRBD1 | TGCAGTGCTAGACCCCCGACAGGGCAATCCTACGAGCAGTACTTC | CSARPPTGQSYEQYF
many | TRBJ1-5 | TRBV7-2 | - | TGTGCCAGCAGCTTAGACCATAGCAATCAGCCCCAGCATTTT | CASSLDHSNQPQHF
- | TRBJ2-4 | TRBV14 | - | TGTGCCAGCAGCCAAGATGTGGGCAGGGGCAGTAACATTCAGTACTTC | CASSQDVGRGSNIQYF
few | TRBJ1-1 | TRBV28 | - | TGTGCCAGCAAGTTGGCCCACACTGAAGCTTTCTTT | CASKLAHTEAFF
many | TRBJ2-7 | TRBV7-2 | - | TGTGCCAGCAGCCCAAGTGGCTCTAGCGCTACCTACGAGCAGTACTTC | CASSPSGSSATYEQYF
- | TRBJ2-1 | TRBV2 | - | TGTGCCAGCAGTGAAAGGGAAACGTCCTACAATGAGCAGTTCTTC | CASSERETSYNEQFF
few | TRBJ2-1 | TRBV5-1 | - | TGCGCCAGCAGCTTAGAGCGGAGTAACGGTGAGCAGTTCTTC | CASSLERSNGEQFF
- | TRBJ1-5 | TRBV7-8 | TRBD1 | TGTGCCAGCAGCTCGACAGGGAGGGATAGCAATCAGCCCCAGCATTTT | CASSSTGRDSNQPQHF
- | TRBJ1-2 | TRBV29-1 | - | TGCAGCGTCTCAGCTTATAACTATGGCTACACCTTC | CSVSAYNYGYTF
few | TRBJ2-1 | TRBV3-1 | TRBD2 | TGTGCCAGCAGCCCCGTCCGGGGGGGGTTCACGCAGTTCTTC | CASSPVRGGFTQFF
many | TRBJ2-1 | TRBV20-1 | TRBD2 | TGCAGTGGTACCTCGGGGGGATGGAATGAGCAGTTCTTC | CSGTSGGWNEQFF
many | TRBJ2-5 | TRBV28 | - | TGTGCCAGCAGTTTATTGGGCCAGGGGAGCCAAGAGACCCAGTACTTC | CASSLLGQGSQETQYF